A selection of T cell receptor beta chains follows, all from one sample in a study of T cells expressing NK-cell markers. TCRdb reprocessed the 5' RACE reads and reports one entry per CDR3 protein, with no DNA. The sample has 200,000 to 300,000 distinct CDR3 sequences. The sample comprised blood T cells: a sorted CD56 or NKG2C T cell subset, CD4+ or CD8+ T cells, or bulk PBMC T cells (not recorded which). Receptors originate from a man aged 18 to 30 in good health. The CDR3 runs from the conserved cysteine through the conserved F or W.

J gene: TRBJ1-5; V gene: TRBV12-3/TRBV12-4; CDR3 protein: CASSPDPLLNNQPQHF
J gene: TRBJ1-1; V gene: TRBV29-1; CDR3 protein: CSTEQTGYDGGTEAFF
J gene: TRBJ2-1; V gene: TRBV28; CDR3 protein: CASLTGTSYKEQFF
J gene: TRBJ1-4; V gene: TRBV12-3/TRBV12-4; CDR3 protein: CASSLATGRNEKLFF
J gene: TRBJ2-1; V gene: TRBV6-5; CDR3 protein: CASSYERDQGYEQFF
J gene: TRBJ2-3; V gene: TRBV7-2; CDR3 protein: CASRFENSGPTDTQYF
J gene: TRBJ2-5; V gene: TRBV20-1; CDR3 protein: CSVGPLLAGRETQYF
J gene: TRBJ1-4; V gene: TRBV20-1; CDR3 protein: CSARDRGRGSEKLFF
J gene: TRBJ1-1; V gene: TRBV6-1; CDR3 protein: CASSPGYRGWMADTEAFF
J gene: TRBJ2-1; V gene: TRBV18; CDR3 protein: CASSRGRLAGVFDEQFF